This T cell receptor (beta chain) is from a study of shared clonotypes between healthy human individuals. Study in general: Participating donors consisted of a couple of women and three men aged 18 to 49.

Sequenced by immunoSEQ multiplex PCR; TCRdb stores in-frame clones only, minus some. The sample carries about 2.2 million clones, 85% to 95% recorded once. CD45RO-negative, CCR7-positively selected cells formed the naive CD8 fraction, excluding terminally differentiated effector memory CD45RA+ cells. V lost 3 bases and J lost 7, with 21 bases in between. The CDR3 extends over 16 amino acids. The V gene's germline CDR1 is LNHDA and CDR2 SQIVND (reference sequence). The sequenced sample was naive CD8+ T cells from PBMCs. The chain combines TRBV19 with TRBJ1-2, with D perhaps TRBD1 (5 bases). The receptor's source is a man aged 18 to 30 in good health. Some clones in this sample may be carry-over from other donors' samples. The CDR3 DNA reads TGTGCCAGTAGTATGGGACCAGTCGTAGGAGATGCTGGCTACACCTTC. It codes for CASSMGPVVGDAGYTF.